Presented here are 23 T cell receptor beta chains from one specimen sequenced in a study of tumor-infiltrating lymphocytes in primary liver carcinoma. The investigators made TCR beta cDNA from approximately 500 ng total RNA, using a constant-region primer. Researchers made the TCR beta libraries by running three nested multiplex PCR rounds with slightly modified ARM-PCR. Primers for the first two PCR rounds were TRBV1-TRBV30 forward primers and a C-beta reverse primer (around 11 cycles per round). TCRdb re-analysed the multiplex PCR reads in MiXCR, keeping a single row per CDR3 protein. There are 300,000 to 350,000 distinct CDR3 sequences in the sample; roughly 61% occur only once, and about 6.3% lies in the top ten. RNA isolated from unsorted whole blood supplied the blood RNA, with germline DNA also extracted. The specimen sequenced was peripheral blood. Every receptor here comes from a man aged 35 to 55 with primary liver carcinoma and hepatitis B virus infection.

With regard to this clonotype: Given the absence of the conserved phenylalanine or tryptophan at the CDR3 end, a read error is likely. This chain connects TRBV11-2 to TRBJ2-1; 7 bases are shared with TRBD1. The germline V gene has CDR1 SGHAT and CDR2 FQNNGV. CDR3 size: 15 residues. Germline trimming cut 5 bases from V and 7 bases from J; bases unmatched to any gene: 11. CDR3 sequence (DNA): TGTGCCAGCAGCCCGGGTGCGACAGGGCCGAATGAGCAGTTCATC. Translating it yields CASSPGATGPNEQFI.

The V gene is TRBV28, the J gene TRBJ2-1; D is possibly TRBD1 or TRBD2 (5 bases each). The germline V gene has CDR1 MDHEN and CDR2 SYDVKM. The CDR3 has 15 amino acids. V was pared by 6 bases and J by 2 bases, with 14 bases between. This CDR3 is CASRRDQATYNEQFF. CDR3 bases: TGTGCCAGCAGGAGGGACCAAGCAACCTACAATGAGCAGTTCTTC.

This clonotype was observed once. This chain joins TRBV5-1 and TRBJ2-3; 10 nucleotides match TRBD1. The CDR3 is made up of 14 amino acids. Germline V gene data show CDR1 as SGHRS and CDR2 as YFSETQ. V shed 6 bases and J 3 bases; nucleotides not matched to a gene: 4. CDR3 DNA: TGCGCCAGCACTGGGACAGGGGCGACAGATACGCAGTATTTT. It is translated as CASTGTGATDTQYF.

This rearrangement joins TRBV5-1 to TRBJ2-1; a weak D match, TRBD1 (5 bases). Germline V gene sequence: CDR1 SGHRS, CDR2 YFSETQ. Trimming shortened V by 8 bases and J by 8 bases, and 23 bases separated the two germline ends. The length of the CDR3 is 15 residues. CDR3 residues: CARTASLQGHDEQFF. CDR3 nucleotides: TGCGCCAGGACCGCATCGCTTCAGGGTCACGATGAGCAGTTCTTC.

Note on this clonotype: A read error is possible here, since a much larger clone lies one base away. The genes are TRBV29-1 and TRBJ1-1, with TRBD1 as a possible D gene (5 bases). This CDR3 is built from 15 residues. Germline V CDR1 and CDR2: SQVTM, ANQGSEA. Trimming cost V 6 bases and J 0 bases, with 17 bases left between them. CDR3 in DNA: TGCAGCGTGACCCGGGGACTTTCCTTGAACACTGAAGCTTTCTTT. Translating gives CSVTRGLSLNTEAFF.

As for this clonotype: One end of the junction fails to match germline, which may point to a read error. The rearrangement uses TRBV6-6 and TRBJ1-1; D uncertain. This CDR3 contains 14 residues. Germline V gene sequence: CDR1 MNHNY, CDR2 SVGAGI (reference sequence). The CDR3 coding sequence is TGTACCAGCAGTTTTAACGGGAGTAACACTGAAGCTTTCTTT. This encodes CTSSFNGSNTEAFF.

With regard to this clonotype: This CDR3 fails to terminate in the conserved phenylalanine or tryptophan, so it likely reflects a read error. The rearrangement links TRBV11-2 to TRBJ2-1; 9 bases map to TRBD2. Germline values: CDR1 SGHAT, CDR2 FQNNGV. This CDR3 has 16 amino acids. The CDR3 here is CASSTVAGASYNEQFI. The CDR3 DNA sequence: TGTGCAAGCAGCACCGTAGCGGGAGCCTCCTACAATGAGCAGTTCATC.

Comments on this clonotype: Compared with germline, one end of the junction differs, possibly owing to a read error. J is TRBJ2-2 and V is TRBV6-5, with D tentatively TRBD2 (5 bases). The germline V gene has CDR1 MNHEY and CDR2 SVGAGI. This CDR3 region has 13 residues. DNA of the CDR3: TGTGTCAGCAGTTACTCGTCGATCGGGGAGTTGTTTTTT. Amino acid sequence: CVSSYSSIGELFF.

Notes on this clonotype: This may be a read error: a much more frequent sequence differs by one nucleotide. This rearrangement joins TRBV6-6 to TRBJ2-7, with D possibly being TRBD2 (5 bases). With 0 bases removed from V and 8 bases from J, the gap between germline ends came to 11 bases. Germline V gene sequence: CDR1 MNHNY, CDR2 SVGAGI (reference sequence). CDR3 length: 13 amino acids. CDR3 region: CASSYSSGNKQYF. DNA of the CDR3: TGTGCCAGCAGTTACTCGTCGGGGAACAAGCAGTACTTC.

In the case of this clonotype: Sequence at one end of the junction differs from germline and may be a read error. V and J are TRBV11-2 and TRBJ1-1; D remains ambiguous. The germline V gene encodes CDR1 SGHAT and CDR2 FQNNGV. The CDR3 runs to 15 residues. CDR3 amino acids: CASSLVVGLVTGAFF. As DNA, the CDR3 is TGTGCCAGCAGCTTAGTTGTGGGTTTGGTCACTGGAGCTTTCTTT.

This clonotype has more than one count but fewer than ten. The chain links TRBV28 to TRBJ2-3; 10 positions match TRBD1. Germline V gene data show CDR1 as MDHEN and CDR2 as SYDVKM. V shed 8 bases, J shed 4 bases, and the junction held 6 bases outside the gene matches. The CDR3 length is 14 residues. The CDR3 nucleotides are TGTGCCAGCCACGACAGGGGGCGGGCAGATACGCAGTATTTT. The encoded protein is CASHDRGRADTQYF.

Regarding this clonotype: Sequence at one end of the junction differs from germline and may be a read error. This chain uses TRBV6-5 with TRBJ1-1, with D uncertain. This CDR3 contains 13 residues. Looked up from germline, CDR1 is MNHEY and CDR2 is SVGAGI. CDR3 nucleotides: TGTGCCAGCAGTTACTCGAGGAACACTGAAGGTTTATTT. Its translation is CASSYSRNTEGLF.

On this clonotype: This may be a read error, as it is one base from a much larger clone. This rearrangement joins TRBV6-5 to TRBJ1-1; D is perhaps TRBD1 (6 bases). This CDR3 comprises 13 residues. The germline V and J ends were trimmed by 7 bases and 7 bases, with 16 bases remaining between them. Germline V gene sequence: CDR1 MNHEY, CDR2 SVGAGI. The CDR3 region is CASNPIGGVEAFF. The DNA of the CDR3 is TGTGCCAGCAACCCTATAGGGGGTGTTGAAGCTTTCTTT.

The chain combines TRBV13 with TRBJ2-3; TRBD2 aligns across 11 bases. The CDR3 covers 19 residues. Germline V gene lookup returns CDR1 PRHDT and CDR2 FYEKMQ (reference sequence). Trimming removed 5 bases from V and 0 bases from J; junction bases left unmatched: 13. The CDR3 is CASSDRKTGLAESTDTQYF. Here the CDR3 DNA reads TGTGCCAGCAGCGATCGAAAAACGGGACTAGCGGAGAGCACAGATACGCAGTATTTT.

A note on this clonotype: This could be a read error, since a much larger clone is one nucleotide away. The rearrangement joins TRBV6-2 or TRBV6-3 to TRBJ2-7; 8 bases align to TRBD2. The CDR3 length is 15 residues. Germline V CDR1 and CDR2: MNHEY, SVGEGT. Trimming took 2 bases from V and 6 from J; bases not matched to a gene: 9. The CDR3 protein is CASSYIPGGPVEQYF. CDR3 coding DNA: TGTGCCAGCAGTTACATCCCGGGAGGGCCGGTCGAGCAGTACTTC.

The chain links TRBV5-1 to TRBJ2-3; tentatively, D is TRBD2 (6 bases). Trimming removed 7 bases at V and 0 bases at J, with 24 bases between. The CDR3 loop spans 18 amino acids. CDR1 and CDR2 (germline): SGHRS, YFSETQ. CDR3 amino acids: CASSLSAGWPLSTDTQYF. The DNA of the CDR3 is TGCGCCAGCTCACTTTCGGCGGGATGGCCTTTGAGCACAGATACGCAGTATTTT.

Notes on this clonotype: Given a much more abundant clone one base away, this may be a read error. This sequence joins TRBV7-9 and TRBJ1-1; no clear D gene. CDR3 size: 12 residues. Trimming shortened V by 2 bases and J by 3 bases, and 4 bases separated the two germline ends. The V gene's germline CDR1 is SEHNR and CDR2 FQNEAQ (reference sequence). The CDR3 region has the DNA TGTGCCAGCAGCTTATTAGACACTGAAGCTTTCTTT. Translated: CASSLLDTEAFF.

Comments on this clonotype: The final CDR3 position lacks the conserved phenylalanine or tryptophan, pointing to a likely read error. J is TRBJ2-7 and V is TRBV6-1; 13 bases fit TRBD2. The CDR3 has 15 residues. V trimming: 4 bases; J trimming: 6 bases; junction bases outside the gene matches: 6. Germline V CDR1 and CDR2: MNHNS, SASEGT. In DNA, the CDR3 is TGTGCCAGCAGTGCCGGACTAGCGGGAGTATCCGAGCAGTACTTG. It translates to CASSAGLAGVSEQYL.

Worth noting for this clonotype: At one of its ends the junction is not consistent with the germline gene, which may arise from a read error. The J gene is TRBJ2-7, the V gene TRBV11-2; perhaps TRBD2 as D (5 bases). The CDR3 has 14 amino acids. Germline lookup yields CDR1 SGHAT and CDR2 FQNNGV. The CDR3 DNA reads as TGTGCCGGCAGCTTATTTGCGGGCATCTACGAGCAGTACTTC. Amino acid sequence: CAGSLFAGIYEQYF.

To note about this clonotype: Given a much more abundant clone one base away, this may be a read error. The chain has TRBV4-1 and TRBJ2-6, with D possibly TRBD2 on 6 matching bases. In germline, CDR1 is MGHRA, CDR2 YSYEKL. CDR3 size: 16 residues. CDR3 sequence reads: CASSQGTYSGANILTF. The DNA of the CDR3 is TGCGCCAGCAGCCAGGGGACTTACTCTGGGGCCAACATCCTGACTTTC.

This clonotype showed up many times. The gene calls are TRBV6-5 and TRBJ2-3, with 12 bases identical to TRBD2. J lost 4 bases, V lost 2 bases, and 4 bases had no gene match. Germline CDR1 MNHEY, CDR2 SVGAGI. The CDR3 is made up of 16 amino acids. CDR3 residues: CASSYATSGSPDTQYF. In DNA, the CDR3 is TGTGCCAGCAGTTACGCGACTAGCGGGAGCCCAGATACGCAGTATTTT.

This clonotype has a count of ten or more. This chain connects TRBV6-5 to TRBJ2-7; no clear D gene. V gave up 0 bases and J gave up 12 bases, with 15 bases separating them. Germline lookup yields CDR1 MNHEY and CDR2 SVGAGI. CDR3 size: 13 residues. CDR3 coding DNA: TGTGCCAGCAGTTACTCGCGGCGGCCCAGTTTGTACTTC. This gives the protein CASSYSRRPSLYF.

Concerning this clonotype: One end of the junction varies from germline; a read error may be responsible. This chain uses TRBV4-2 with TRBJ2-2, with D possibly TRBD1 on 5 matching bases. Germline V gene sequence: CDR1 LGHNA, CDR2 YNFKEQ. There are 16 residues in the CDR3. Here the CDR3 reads CASSRGNPTNTRELFF. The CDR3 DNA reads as TGTGCCAGCAGCCGGGGCAACCCTACGAACACCAGGGAGCTGTTTTTT.